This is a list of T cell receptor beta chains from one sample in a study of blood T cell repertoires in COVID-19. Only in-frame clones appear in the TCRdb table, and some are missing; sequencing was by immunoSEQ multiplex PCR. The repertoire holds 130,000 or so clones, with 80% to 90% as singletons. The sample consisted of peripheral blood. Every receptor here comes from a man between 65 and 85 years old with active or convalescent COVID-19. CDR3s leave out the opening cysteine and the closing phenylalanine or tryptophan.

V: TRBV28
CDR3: ASSFRDRTSYEQY

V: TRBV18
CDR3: ASSPSVGETQY

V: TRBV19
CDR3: ASSDSGTGPPTDTQY

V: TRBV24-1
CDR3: ATRPGQGTEAF

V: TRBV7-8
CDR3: ASSSKGTSGERLIIYEQY

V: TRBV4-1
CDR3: ASSQQGSNQPQH

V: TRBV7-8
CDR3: ASSLVGGSSGNTIY

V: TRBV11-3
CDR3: ASSLKREANEQF

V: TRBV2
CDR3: ASSERPTGSGNTIY

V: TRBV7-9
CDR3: ASWIAGGESYNEQF

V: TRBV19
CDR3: ASSVDTGIRNEQF

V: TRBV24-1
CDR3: ATSDYRGSGNEQF

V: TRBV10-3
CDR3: AISPSGTDTQY

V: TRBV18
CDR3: ASSPPGTSGSTQTQY

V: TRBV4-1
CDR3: ASSQDNNANTGELF

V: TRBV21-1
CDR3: ASSNLEAGELF

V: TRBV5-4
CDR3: ASSVGQTNTGELF

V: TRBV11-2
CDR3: ASSRGLQETQY

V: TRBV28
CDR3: ASSSNPEPQH

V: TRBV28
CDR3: ASSPGQANEKLF

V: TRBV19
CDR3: ASKEDPSSNQPQH

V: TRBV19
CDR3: ASSGTTWGESNQPQH

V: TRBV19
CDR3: ASNAGNTGELF

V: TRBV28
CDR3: ASRPQSNTIY

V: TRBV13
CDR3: ASSLRPGEGFSGNTIY

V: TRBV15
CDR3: ATSPPPGGETQY

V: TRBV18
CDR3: ASSPPRQGHPAYEQY

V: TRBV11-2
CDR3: ASRAGTVNTEAF

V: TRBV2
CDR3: ASQQGRYEQY

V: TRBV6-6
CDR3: ASNKAGDTEAF

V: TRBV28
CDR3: ASSSGQGAGYT

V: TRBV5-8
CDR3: ASSPSGTSPYEQY

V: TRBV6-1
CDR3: ASSARQRQDADTQY

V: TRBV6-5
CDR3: ASSYGQGAYNSPLH

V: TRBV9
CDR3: ASSADSYEQY

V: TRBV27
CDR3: ASSLAGGYYEQF

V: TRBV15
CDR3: ATSRAPGGYNEQF

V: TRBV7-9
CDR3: ASSLGAGISYEQY

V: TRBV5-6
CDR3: ASSFSGSYEQY

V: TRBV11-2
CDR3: ASRETAGKLF